One and the same sample provided the 20 T cell receptor beta chains below, sequenced in a study of T cell responses to AZD1222 COVID-19 vaccine. Using immunoSEQ multiplex PCR, the repertoire was profiled, and TCRdb retains in-frame clones only, with some absent. The sample gives fewer than 150,000 clones, 70% to 90% of which show up once; around 4.7% is in the top ten. Sample: peripheral blood, taken on day 0 of AZD1222 vaccination. Every receptor here comes from an adult in good health.

The chain links TRBV6-6 to TRBJ1-6; TRBD1 is a possible D gene (6 bases). V was trimmed by 7 bases and J by 0 bases, leaving 13 bases between them. The germline V gene has CDR1 MNHNY and CDR2 SVGAGI (reference sequence). The CDR3 is made up of 16 amino acids. The CDR3 reads CASNLDRSSYNSPLHF. In DNA, the CDR3 is TGTGCCAGCAACCTGGACAGAAGCTCCTATAATTCACCCCTCCACTTT.

This clone was observed a single time. The gene calls are TRBV6-2 or TRBV6-3 and TRBJ2-2; 11 nucleotides agree with TRBD2. The germline V gene encodes CDR1 MNHEY and CDR2 SVGEGT. Trimming took 4 bases from V and 7 from J; bases not matched to a gene: 14. CDR3 size: 18 residues. In DNA form, the CDR3 reads TGTGCCAGCAGTTTTTCCCCAGGAGGACTAGCGGGCGTCGGGGAGCTGTTTTTT. Translating gives CASSFSPGGLAGVGELFF.

This chain connects TRBV3-1 (or the pseudogene TRBV3-2) to TRBJ1-6, with D unclear. The CDR3 covers 15 residues. The germline V gene encodes CDR1 LGHDT and CDR2 YNNKEL (reference sequence). Between the trimmed V and J ends, which lost 1 base and 3 bases, there was a span of 7 bases. The CDR3 coding sequence is TGTGCCAGCAGCCAAGGGCGGAACTATAATTCACCCCTCCACTTT. Protein sequence: CASSQGRNYNSPLHF.

V gene TRBV11-2 combines with J gene TRBJ2-7, with D unclear. The germline V gene has CDR1 SGHAT and CDR2 FQNNGV. This CDR3 is 13 amino acids long. V shed 3 bases and J shed 0 bases, with 6 bases lying between them. The CDR3 here is CASSLTDSYEQYF. DNA for the CDR3: TGTGCCAGCAGCTTGACGGACTCCTACGAGCAGTACTTC.

The J gene is TRBJ1-5, the V gene TRBV15; D not resolved. Germline loops: CDR1 LNHNV, CDR2 YYDKDF (reference sequence). V was pared by 1 base and J by 6 bases, with 4 bases between. CDR3 length equals 12 residues. The DNA of the CDR3 is TGTGCCACCAGCAGAGCGACTCAGCCCCAGCATTTT. Protein product: CATSRATQPQHF.

V gene TRBV4-2 combines with J gene TRBJ2-1; D may be TRBD2 (6 bases). This CDR3 contains 16 residues. Per germline, CDR1 LGHNA and CDR2 YNFKEQ. V was shortened by 1 base and J by 3 bases, with 13 bases between the two germline ends. The CDR3 sequence is CASSQADGSHYNEQFF. The CDR3 DNA sequence: TGTGCCAGCAGCCAAGCGGACGGGAGTCACTACAATGAGCAGTTCTTC.

Of note for this clone: One end of the junction varies from germline; a read error may be responsible. The rearrangement uses TRBV11-2 and TRBJ2-3; 13 bases align to TRBD2. This CDR3 contains 15 residues. Germline assignment: CDR1 SGHAT and CDR2 FQNNGV. The CDR3, as DNA: TGTGCCAGCAGATTAGGACTAGCGGGAGCAGATACGCAGTATTTT. It specifies CASRLGLAGADTQYF.

The chain recombines TRBV27 with TRBJ1-1; maybe TRBD1 (6 bases). From germline, CDR1 is MNHEY and CDR2 SMNVEV (reference sequence). V was cut by 6 bases and J by 7 bases, with 15 bases left in between. This CDR3 has 13 amino acids. CDR3 bases: TGTGCCAGCAGCCCCGGGGGGGGCCGTGAAGCTTTCTTT. Amino acid sequence: CASSPGGGREAFF.

The genes are TRBV29-1 and TRBJ1-1, with D perhaps matching TRBD1 (6 bases). The CDR3 spans 15 residues. The germline CDR1 and CDR2 sequences are SQVTM and ANQGSEA. V gave up 5 bases and J gave up 5 bases, with 21 bases separating them. For the CDR3, the DNA is TGCAGCGTTCTGGGACCCAGGGGTAGGTGGACTGAAGCTTTCTTT. As protein: CSVLGPRGRWTEAFF.

The chain combines TRBV2 with TRBJ1-5; maybe TRBD1 (6 bases). The CDR3 runs 16 residues. CDR1 is SNHLY, CDR2 FYNNEI, per germline. V lost 5 bases, J lost 2 bases, and 16 bases lay in between. CDR3 sequence: CASSRGGRLGNQPQHF. The DNA for the CDR3 is TGTGCCAGCAGTCGCGGGGGGCGCTTGGGCAATCAGCCCCAGCATTTT. The full variable domain, in which reference TRBV2 and TRBJ1-5 provide the parts outside the CDR3, is EPEVTQTPSHQVTQMGQEVILRCVPISNHLYFYWYRQILGQKVEFLVSFYNNEISEKSEIFDDQFSVERPDGSNFTLKIRSTKLEDSAMYFCASSRGGRLGNQPQHFGDGTRLSIL.

This chain connects TRBV14 to TRBJ2-1, with 14 bases identical to TRBD2. Losses at the gene ends were 4 bases for V and 15 bases for J; bases not matched to a gene: 11. This CDR3 spans 15 amino acids. Germline loops: CDR1 SGHDN, CDR2 FVKESK. CDR3 nucleotides: TGTGCCAGCAGCCCCGCCGGGACTAGCGGGAGAGGCTTGTTCTTC. It translates to CASSPAGTSGRGLFF.

This rearrangement joins TRBV7-2 to TRBJ2-7; TRBD2 matches at 8 bases. Per germline, CDR1 SGHTA and CDR2 FQGNSA. V shed 1 base, J shed 3 bases, and the junction held 8 bases outside the gene matches. The CDR3 runs to 16 residues. The CDR3 here is CASSLGRAGEGYEQYF. The CDR3 coding sequence is TGTGCCAGCAGCTTAGGGAGAGCGGGAGAAGGCTACGAGCAGTACTTC.

This rearrangement joins TRBV28 to TRBJ1-5; possibly TRBD1 for D (5 bases). Germline lookup yields CDR1 MDHEN and CDR2 SYDVKM. This CDR3 is 12 amino acids long. Trimming pared 10 bases from V and 3 bases from J, leaving 10 bases between. CDR3 protein: CATSGPNQPQHF. In DNA, the CDR3 is TGTGCCACCTCAGGGCCCAATCAGCCCCAGCATTTT.

The CDR3 DNA reads TGTGCCAGCAGCGCCCGTGAGGGGGCTTCGAATGAAAAACTGTTTTTT. It translates to CASSAREGASNEKLFF. The chain is built from TRBV9 and TRBJ1-4; the match to TRBD1 covers 7 bases. This CDR3 spans 16 amino acids. CDR1 and CDR2 from the germline V gene are SGDLS and YYNGEE. V shed 3 bases and J 5 bases; nucleotides not matched to a gene: 10.

The J gene is TRBJ1-2, the V gene TRBV21-1; the table's D call, TRBD1, was not checked against the DNA. TRBV21-1 is a pseudogene. This CDR3 comprises 12 residues. DNA of the CDR3: TGTGCCAGGGACAGCACTAACTATGGCTACACCTTC. This translates into CARDSTNYGYTF.

The chain joins TRBV29-1 to TRBJ1-1; no clear D. Looked up from germline, CDR1 is SQVTM and CDR2 is ANQGSEA. This CDR3 is built from 12 residues. V lost 6 bases and J 7 bases, leaving 15 bases between the germline ends. Here the CDR3 reads CSVRPDWGEAFF. CDR3 DNA sequence: TGCAGCGTCAGACCCGATTGGGGTGAAGCTTTCTTT. Full variable domain (rest looked up from reference TRBV29-1 and TRBJ1-1): SAVISQKPSRDICQRGTSLTIQCQVDSQVTMMFWYRQQPGQSLTLIATANQGSEATYESGFVIDKFPISRPNLTFSTLTVSNMSPEDSSIYLCSVRPDWGEAFFGQGTRLTVV.

This chain connects TRBV19 to TRBJ1-1; 8 nucleotides agree with TRBD1. The ends lost 5 bases at V and 3 bases at J; junction bases unmatched: 8. CDR3 length equals 15 residues. Per the germline V gene, CDR1 is LNHDA and CDR2 is SQIVND (reference sequence). The CDR3 here is CASSPPTGVYTEAFF. Here the CDR3 DNA reads TGTGCCAGTAGTCCGCCGACAGGGGTTTACACTGAAGCTTTCTTT.

This chain uses TRBV3-1 (or the pseudogene TRBV3-2) with TRBJ2-2; no definite D call. In germline, CDR1 is LGHDT, CDR2 YNNKEL (reference sequence). V lost 1 base to trimming and J lost 0 bases, with 9 bases between them. The length of the CDR3 is 16 residues. The CDR3, as DNA: TGTGCCAGCAGCCAAGTTAAGTACCCGAACACCGGGGAGCTGTTTTTT. Its translation is CASSQVKYPNTGELFF.

CDR3 in amino acids: CASSTGTSPLSYEQYF. CDR3 bases: TGTGCCAGCAGTACCGGGACATCGCCCCTTTCCTACGAGCAGTACTTC. The chain has TRBV2 and TRBJ2-7, with TRBD1 as a possible D gene (6 bases). The CDR3 has 16 amino acids. Germline CDR1 and CDR2: SNHLY and FYNNEI. V was cut by 5 bases and J by 1 base, with 18 bases left in between. Supplemented by reference TRBV2 and TRBJ2-7, the full variable domain reads EPEVTQTPSHQVTQMGQEVILRCVPISNHLYFYWYRQILGQKVEFLVSFYNNEISEKSEIFDDQFSVERPDGSNFTLKIRSTKLEDSAMYFCASSTGTSPLSYEQYFGPGTRLTVT.

The chain recombines TRBV11-2 with TRBJ1-2; maybe TRBD1 (5 bases). The CDR3 runs to 15 residues. The V end lost 0 bases, the J end lost 4 bases, and 12 bases lay between the germline ends. CDR1 and CDR2 (germline): SGHAT, FQNNGV. This chain's CDR3 is CASSLEAMQGYGYTF. The CDR3 region has the DNA TGTGCCAGCAGCTTAGAAGCGATGCAGGGCTATGGCTACACCTTC.